These 13 T cell receptor beta chains originate from one sample sequenced in a study of T cells in Graves' hyperthyroidism and ophthalmopathy. There were TCR beta CDR3 regions amplified from RNA transcripts. The HTBI primer set drove a first-round RT-PCR of the TCR CDR3. TCRdb used MiXCR to reprocess the multiplex PCR reads, holding one entry per CDR3 protein. The sample lists more than 300,000 distinct CDR3 sequences; around 14% were seen once. Sequenced: blood. Receptors were obtained from a woman aged 30 to 39 with Graves' hyperthyroidism.

This clonotype was seen at least ten times. V usage is TRBV2 and J usage is TRBJ2-3, with D maybe TRBD2 (6 bases). Germline V CDR1 and CDR2: SNHLY, FYNNEI. The CDR3 has 15 residues. Trimming took 7 bases from V and 1 from J, leaving 15 bases between them. The CDR3 DNA sequence: TGTGCCAGCATGATGAGGGGAGGCGGCACAGATACGCAGTATTTT. Residues: CASMMRGGGTDTQYF.

This clonotype was seen ten or more times. J is TRBJ2-6 and V is TRBV9; D is unresolved. V was shortened by 3 bases and J by 1 base, with 5 bases between the two germline ends. This CDR3 spans 14 amino acids. Germline V gene sequence: CDR1 SGDLS, CDR2 YYNGEE. The chain's CDR3 is CASSAASGANVLTF. The CDR3 coding sequence is TGTGCCAGCAGCGCCGCGTCTGGGGCCAACGTCCTGACTTTC.

This chain connects TRBV11-2 to TRBJ1-4, with D maybe TRBD1 (6 bases). Between the trimmed V and J ends, which lost 2 bases and 7 bases, there was a span of 17 bases. Germline-derived CDR1 and CDR2 are SGHAT and FQNNGV. The CDR3 has 16 residues. In DNA, the CDR3 is TGTGCCAGCAGCTTACTTCCGCCAGGGGAGAGTGAAAAACTGTTTTTT. This gives the protein CASSLLPPGESEKLFF.

This clonotype occurred many times. This chain links TRBV27 with TRBJ2-7, with D unclear. Trimming shortened V by 5 bases and J by 3 bases, and 8 bases separated the two germline ends. The germline gives CDR1 MNHEY, CDR2 SMNVEV (reference sequence). This CDR3 comprises 12 residues. CDR3 sequence: CASSQIGYEQYF. The CDR3 DNA reads TGTGCCAGCAGTCAAATAGGCTACGAGCAGTACTTC.

This clonotype was seen a few times. This chain joins TRBV24-1 and TRBJ2-7, with D perhaps TRBD1 (5 bases). Germline V gives CDR1 KGHDR, CDR2 SFDVKD. Trimming cost V 2 bases and J 0 bases, with 10 bases left between them. The length of the CDR3 is 15 residues. In nucleotides, the CDR3 is TGTGCCACCAGTGATTCAACAGGTGCCTCCTACGAGCAGTACTTC. Encoded protein: CATSDSTGASYEQYF.

This clonotype was detected only a few times. This chain links TRBV2 with TRBJ1-5; D gene ambiguous. Germline-derived CDR1 and CDR2 are SNHLY and FYNNEI. The V end lost 1 base, the J end lost 5 bases, and 6 bases lay between the germline ends. The CDR3 is made up of 13 amino acids. CDR3 sequence reads: CASSEVRDQPQHF. The CDR3 coding sequence is TGTGCCAGCAGTGAAGTCCGAGATCAGCCCCAGCATTTT.

In this sample, this clonotype turned up many times. The rearrangement joins TRBV28 to TRBJ1-5; D gene unclear. The V end was cut by 3 bases, the J end by 0 bases, with 9 bases between. This CDR3 comprises 15 residues. Germline CDR1 is MDHEN and CDR2 is SYDVKM. The CDR3 nucleotides read TGTGCCAGCAGTTTGTTGGGGAATAGCAATCAGCCCCAGCATTTT. It translates to CASSLLGNSNQPQHF.

In this sample, this clonotype turned up many times. V gene TRBV7-2 combines with J gene TRBJ2-7, with D uncertain. Germline CDR1 SGHTA, CDR2 FQGNSA. V was clipped by 7 bases and J by 1 base, with 14 bases between them. The CDR3 length is 14 residues. This CDR3 reads CASKSIVASYEQYF. In DNA form, the CDR3 reads TGTGCCAGCAAATCGATAGTGGCATCCTACGAGCAGTACTTC.

This clonotype was seen at least ten times. The J gene is TRBJ1-2, the V gene TRBV4-2; 7 nucleotides align to TRBD1. V lost 0 bases to trimming and J lost 7 bases; unmatched junction nucleotides: 11. Germline V gene sequence: CDR1 LGHNA, CDR2 YNFKEQ. This CDR3 has 16 amino acids. CDR3 amino acids: CASSQDIPDRPSGYTF. For the CDR3, the DNA is TGTGCCAGCAGCCAAGATATCCCGGACAGGCCAAGTGGCTACACCTTC.

Many counts were recorded for this clonotype. The chain employs TRBV28 and TRBJ1-1; D gene unclear. V lost 11 bases, J lost 0 bases, and 7 bases lay in between. This CDR3 spans 11 amino acids. Per the germline V gene, CDR1 is MDHEN and CDR2 is SYDVKM. The CDR3 DNA is TGTGCCTCTGGGATGAACACTGAAGCTTTCTTT. Translation: CASGMNTEAFF.

This clonotype was recorded at least ten times. V usage is TRBV20-1 and J usage is TRBJ2-4, with a possible D match to TRBD1 (6 bases). CDR3 length: 14 residues. Trimming cost V 6 bases and J 1 base, with 13 bases left between them. The V gene's germline CDR1 is DFQATT and CDR2 SNEGSKA (reference sequence). The CDR3 DNA is TGCAGTGCCCTGCCCCAGGGGGCCAAAAACATTCAGTACTTC. This gives the protein CSALPQGAKNIQYF.

This clonotype was seen a few times. The V call is TRBV18, the J call TRBJ2-7; D might be TRBD2 (6 bases). CDR1 and CDR2 (germline): KGHSH, LQKENI. This CDR3 contains 15 residues. V gave up 0 bases and J gave up 3 bases, with 12 bases separating them. The CDR3 DNA sequence: TGTGCCAGCTCACCACCCGCAGGAGGGGTCTACGAGCAGTACTTC. Encoded protein: CASSPPAGGVYEQYF. Combining the CDR3 with reference TRBV18 and TRBJ2-7 gives the whole variable domain NAGVMQNPRHLVRRRGQEARLRCSPMKGHSHVYWYRQLPEEGLKFMVYLQKENIIDESGMPKERFSAEFPKEGPSILRIQQVVRGDSAAYFCASSPPAGGVYEQYFGPGTRLTVT.

About this clonotype itself: Since a much larger clone is just one base distant, this may be a read error. This rearrangement joins TRBV6-1 to TRBJ1-1, with D hard to call. The CDR3 is 13 residues long. Germline CDR1 is MNHNS and CDR2 is SASEGT. Trimming stripped 10 bases from V and 2 bases from J, with 14 bases between. In DNA, the CDR3 is TGTGCCACCTCGGATACTACTAACACTGAAGCTTTCTTT. Protein: CATSDTTNTEAFF.